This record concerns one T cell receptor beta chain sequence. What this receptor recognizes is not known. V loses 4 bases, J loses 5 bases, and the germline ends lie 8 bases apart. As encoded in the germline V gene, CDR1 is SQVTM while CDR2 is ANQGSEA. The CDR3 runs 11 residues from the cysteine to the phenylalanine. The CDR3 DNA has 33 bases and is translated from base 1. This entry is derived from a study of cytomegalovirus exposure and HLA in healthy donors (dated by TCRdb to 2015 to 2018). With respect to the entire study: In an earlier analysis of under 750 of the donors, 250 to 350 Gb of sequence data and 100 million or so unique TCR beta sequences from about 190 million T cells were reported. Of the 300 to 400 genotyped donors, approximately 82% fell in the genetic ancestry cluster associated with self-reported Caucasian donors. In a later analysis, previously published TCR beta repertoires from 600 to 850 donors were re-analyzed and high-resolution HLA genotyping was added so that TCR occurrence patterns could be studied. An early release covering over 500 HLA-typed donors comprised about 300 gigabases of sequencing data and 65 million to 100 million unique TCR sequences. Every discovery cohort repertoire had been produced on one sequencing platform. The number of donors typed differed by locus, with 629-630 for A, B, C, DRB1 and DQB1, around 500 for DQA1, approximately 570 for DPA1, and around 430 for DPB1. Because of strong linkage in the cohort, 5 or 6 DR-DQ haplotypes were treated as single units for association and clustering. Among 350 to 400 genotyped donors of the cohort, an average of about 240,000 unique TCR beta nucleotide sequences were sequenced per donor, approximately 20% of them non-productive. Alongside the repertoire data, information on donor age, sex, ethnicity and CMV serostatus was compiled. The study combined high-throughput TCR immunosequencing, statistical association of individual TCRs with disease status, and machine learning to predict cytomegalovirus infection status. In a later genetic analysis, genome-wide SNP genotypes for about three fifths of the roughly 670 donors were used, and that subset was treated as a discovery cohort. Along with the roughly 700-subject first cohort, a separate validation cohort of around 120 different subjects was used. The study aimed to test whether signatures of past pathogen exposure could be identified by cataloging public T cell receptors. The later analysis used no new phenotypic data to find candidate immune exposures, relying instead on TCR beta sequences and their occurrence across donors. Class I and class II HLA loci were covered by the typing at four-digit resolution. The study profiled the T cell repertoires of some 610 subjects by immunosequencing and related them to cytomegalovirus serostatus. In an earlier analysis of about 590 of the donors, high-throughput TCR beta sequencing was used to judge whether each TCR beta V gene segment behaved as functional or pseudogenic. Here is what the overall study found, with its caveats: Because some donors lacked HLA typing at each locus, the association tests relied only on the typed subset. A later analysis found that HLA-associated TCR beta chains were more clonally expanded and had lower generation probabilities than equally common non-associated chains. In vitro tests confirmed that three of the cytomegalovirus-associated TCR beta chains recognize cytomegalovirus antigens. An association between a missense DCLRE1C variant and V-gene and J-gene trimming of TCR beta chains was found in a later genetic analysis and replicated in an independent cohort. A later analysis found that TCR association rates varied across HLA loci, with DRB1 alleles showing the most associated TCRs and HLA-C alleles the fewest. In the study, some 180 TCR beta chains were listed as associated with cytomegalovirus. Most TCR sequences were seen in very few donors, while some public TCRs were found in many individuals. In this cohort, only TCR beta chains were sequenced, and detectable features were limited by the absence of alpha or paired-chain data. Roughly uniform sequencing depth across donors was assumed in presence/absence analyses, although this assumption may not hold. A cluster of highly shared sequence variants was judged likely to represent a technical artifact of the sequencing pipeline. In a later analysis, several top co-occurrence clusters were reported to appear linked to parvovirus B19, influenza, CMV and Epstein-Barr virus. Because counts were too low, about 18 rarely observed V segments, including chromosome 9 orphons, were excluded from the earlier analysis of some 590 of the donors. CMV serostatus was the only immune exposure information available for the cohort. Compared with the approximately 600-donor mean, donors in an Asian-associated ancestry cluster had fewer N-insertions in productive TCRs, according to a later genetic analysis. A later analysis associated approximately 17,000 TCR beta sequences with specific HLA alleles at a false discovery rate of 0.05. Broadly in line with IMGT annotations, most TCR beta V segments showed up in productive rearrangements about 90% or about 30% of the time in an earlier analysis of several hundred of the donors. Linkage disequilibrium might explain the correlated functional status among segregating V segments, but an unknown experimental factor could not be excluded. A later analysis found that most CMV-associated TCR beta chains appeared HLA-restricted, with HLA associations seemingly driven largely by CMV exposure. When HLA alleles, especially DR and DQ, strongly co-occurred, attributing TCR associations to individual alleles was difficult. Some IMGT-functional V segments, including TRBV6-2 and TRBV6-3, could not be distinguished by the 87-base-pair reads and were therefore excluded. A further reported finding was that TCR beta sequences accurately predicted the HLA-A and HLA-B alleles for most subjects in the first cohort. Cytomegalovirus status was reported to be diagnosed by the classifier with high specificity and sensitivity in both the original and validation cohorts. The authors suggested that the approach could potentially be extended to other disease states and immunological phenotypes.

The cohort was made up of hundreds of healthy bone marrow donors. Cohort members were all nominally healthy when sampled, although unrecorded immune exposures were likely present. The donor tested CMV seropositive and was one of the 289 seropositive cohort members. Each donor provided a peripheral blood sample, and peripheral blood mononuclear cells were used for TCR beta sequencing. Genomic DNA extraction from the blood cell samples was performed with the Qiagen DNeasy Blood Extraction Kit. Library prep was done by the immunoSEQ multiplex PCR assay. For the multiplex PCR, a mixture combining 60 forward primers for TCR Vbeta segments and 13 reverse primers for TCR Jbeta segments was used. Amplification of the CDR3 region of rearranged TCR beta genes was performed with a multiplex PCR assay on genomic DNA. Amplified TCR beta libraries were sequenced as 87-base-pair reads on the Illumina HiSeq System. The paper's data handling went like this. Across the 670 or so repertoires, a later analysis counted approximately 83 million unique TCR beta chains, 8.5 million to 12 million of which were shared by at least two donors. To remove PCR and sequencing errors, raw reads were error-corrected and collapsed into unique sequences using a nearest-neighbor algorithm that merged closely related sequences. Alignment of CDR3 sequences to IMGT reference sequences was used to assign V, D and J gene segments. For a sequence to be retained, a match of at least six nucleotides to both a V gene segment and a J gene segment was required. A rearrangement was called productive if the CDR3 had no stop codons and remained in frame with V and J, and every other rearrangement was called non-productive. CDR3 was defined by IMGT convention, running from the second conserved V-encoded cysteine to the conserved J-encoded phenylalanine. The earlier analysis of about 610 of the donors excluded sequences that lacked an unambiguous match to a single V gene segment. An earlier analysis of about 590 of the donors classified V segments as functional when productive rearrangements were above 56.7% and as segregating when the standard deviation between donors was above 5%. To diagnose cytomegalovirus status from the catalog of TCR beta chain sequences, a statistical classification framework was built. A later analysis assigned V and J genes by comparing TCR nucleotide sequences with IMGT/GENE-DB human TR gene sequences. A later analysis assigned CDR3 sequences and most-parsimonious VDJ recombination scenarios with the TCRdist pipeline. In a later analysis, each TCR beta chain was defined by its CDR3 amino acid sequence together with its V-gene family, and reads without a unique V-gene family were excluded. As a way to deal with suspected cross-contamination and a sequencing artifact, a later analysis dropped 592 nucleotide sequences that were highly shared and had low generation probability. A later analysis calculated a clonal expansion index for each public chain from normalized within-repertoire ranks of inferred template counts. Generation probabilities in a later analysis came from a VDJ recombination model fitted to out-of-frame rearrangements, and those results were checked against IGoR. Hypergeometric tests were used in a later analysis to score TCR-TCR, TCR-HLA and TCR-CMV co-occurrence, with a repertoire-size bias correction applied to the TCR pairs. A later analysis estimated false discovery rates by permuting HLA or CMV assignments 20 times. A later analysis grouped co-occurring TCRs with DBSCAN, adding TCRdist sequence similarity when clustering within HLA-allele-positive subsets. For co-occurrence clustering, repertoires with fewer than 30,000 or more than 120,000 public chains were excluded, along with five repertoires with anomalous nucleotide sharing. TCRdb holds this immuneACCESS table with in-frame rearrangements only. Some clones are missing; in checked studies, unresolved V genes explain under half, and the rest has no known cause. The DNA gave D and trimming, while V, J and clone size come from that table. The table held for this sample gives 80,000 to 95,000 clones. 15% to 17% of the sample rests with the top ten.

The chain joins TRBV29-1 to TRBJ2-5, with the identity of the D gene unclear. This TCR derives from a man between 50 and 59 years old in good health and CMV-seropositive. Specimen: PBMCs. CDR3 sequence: CSVAVGETQYF. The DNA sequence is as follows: TGCAGCGTTGCGGTCGGGGAGACCCAGTACTTC.